A single sample gave rise to the 10 T cell receptor beta chains below, sequenced in a study of T cell responses to AZD1222 COVID-19 vaccine. Produced via immunoSEQ multiplex PCR; TCRdb's table is partial and in-frame only. The data hold approximately 170,000 clones, with 75% to 95% observed a single time. Specimen: peripheral blood, collected on day 0 of AZD1222 vaccination. Receptors originate from an adult in good health.

V and J are TRBV13 and TRBJ2-7, with TRBD2 matching 9 bases. The trim removed 0 bases at V and 2 bases at J, leaving 2 bases unmatched. The CDR3 totals 15 residues. CDR1 is PRHDT and CDR2 is FYEKMQ in the germline V gene (reference sequence). CDR3 in DNA: TGTGCCAGCAGCTTAGGGGCTAGCGGGACCTACGAGCAGTACTTC. Its protein product is CASSLGASGTYEQYF.

This rearrangement joins TRBV11-2 to TRBJ2-2; D not certain. Trimming took 1 base from V and 9 from J, leaving 12 bases between them. This CDR3 contains 14 residues. Germline V gives CDR1 SGHAT, CDR2 FQNNGV. The CDR3 bases are TGTGCCAGCAGCTTAGGCCGGGCCAGTAGGGAGCTGTTTTTT. Translating it yields CASSLGRASRELFF. The variable domain in full, with the rest retrieved from reference TRBV11-2 and TRBJ2-2, is EAGVAQSPRYKIIEKRQSVAFWCNPISGHATLYWYQQILGQGPKLLIQFQNNGVVDDSQLPKDRFSAERLKGVDSTLKIQPAKLEDSAVYLCASSLGRASRELFFGEGSRLTVL.

This chain connects TRBV30 to TRBJ2-3; 11 bases map to TRBD2. The CDR3 sequence is 15 residues long. From germline, CDR1 is GTSNPN and CDR2 SVGIG (reference sequence). The V gene end was trimmed by 1 base and the J gene end by 7 bases; junction bases not matched to a gene: 7. The CDR3 region is CAWSDVAGGLNTQYF. In nucleotides, the CDR3 is TGTGCCTGGAGTGATGTAGCGGGAGGGTTGAATACGCAGTATTTT.

The gene calls are TRBV30 and TRBJ1-2; D possibly corresponds to TRBD1 (5 bases). The CDR3 length is 13 residues. V shed 2 bases and J shed 6 bases, with 13 bases lying between them. Germline-derived CDR1 and CDR2 are GTSNPN and SVGIG (reference sequence). CDR3 residues: CAWSLSLGDGYTF. CDR3 DNA sequence: TGTGCCTGGAGTTTATCATTGGGGGATGGCTACACCTTC.

The J gene is TRBJ2-7, the V gene TRBV7-3; 8 bases map to TRBD1. J was trimmed by 1 base and V by 5 bases; bases with no gene match: 7. There are 15 residues in the CDR3. Per germline, CDR1 SGHTA and CDR2 FQGTGA. This CDR3 is CASSPRDRSSYEQYF. CDR3 DNA sequence: TGTGCCAGCAGCCCCAGGGACAGGTCATCCTACGAGCAGTACTTC. Based on the CDR3 plus reference TRBV7-3 and TRBJ2-7, the full variable domain is GAGVSQTPSNKVTEKGKYVELRCDPISGHTALYWYRQSLGQGPEFLIYFQGTGAADDSGLPNDRFFAVRPEGSVSTLKIQRTERGDSAVYLCASSPRDRSSYEQYFGPGTRLTVT.

This chain uses TRBV3-1 (or the pseudogene TRBV3-2) with TRBJ1-6, with 8 bases fitting TRBD1. CDR3 size: 14 residues. After removal of 6 bases from V and 5 bases from J, the junction contained 3 bases not matched to a gene. Per germline, CDR1 LGHDT and CDR2 YNNKEL (reference sequence). CDR3 loop: CASRETGDNSPLHF. The DNA of the CDR3 is TGTGCCAGCAGGGAGACAGGGGATAATTCACCCCTCCACTTT.

The chain has TRBV30 and TRBJ2-7; 10 bases are a match to TRBD1. Trimming removed 2 bases from V and 2 bases from J; junction bases left unmatched: 3. Germline CDR1 reads GTSNPN; CDR2 reads SVGIG (reference sequence). CDR3 length: 14 residues. CDR3 bases: TGTGCCTGGAGTTCTGGACAGGGGGCCTACGAGCAGTACTTC. This sequence encodes CAWSSGQGAYEQYF. The whole variable domain, remainder taken from reference TRBV30 and TRBJ2-7, is SQTIHQWPATLVQPVGSPLSLECTVEGTSNPNLYWYRQAAGRGLQLLFYSVGIGQISSEVPQNLSASRPQDRQFILSSKKLLLSDSGFYLCAWSSGQGAYEQYFGPGTRLTVT.

The genes are TRBV6-1 and TRBJ2-7; D unresolved. This CDR3 region has 12 residues. The germline V gene encodes CDR1 MNHNS and CDR2 SASEGT. Trimming cost V 6 bases and J 6 bases, with 12 bases left between them. The CDR3 sequence is CASRPRAPEQYF. CDR3 nucleotide sequence: TGTGCCAGCAGACCCCGAGCTCCCGAGCAGTACTTC.

Only one count was recorded for this clone. The chain has TRBV7-2 and TRBJ2-3, with TRBD1 identical over 7 bases. This CDR3 is 15 amino acids long. The germline V gene has CDR1 SGHTA and CDR2 FQGNSA. With 5 bases clipped from V and 0 bases from J, the junction kept 5 bases outside the gene matches. CDR3 DNA: TGTGCCAGCAGCCTAGGGGGACAGAGCACAGATACGCAGTATTTT. Its translation: CASSLGGQSTDTQYF.

The gene calls are TRBV11-2 and TRBJ1-1, with D tentatively TRBD1 (5 bases). Germline V gene lookup returns CDR1 SGHAT and CDR2 FQNNGV. V was pared by 4 bases and J by 3 bases, with 15 bases between. The CDR3 contains 15 residues. The CDR3 loop is CASSSGFPQYTEAFF. The CDR3 DNA reads as TGTGCCAGCAGCTCAGGGTTCCCCCAGTACACTGAAGCTTTCTTT.